One sample yielded the 29 T cell receptor beta chains listed below, sequenced in a study of PD-1 blockade in classical Hodgkin lymphoma (dated by TCRdb to the early 2020s). Library construction relied on the immunoSEQ multiplex PCR assay. TCRdb took over this immuneACCESS table, retaining in-frame rearrangements with V and J assigned. Such tables are incomplete; in checked studies, under half of the missing clones stem from an unresolved V gene, and the remainder is unexplained. In this sample the table shows 35,000 to 45,000 clones, 85% to 90% of which occur a single time. The ten largest clones capture roughly 7.7% of the sample. The time point tag for this specimen amounts to: cycle 2 day 1 (C2D1) of nivolumab. Relapse after autologous stem cell transplantation had occurred in all trial patients, and cohorts A, B and C were distinguished by prior brentuximab vedotin exposure. This sample comprised peripheral blood mononuclear cells (PBMCs), obtained before the second cycle of nivolumab. The receptors here all came from a human donor with classical Hodgkin lymphoma.

V usage is TRBV5-1 and J usage is TRBJ2-1; TRBD2 might be the D (6 bases). This CDR3 spans 13 amino acids. Germline V CDR1 and CDR2: SGHRS, YFSETQ. V gave up 4 bases and J gave up 4 bases, with 9 bases separating them. In DNA, the CDR3 is TGCGCCAGCAGCCAGACTAGATACAATGAGCAGTTCTTC. Translation: CASSQTRYNEQFF.

The V gene is TRBV4-1, the J gene TRBJ1-5, with a weak D call TRBD1 (5 bases). The V end lost 4 bases, the J end lost 5 bases, and 15 bases lay between the germline ends. Germline CDR1 reads MGHRA; CDR2 reads YSYEKL. This CDR3 has 15 amino acids. CDR3 coding DNA: TGCGCCAGCAGCCGGGACCTGCTGCGATATCAGCCCCAGCATTTT. Translation gives CASSRDLLRYQPQHF.

The rearrangement uses TRBV5-1 and TRBJ2-2; D uncertain. CDR3 length: 12 amino acids. V was cut by 2 bases and J by 6 bases, with 5 bases left in between. Germline CDR1 reads SGHRS; CDR2 reads YFSETQ. The CDR3 nucleotides read TGCGCCAGCAGCTTCACCCCCGGGGAGCTGTTTTTT. This encodes CASSFTPGELFF.

The chain links TRBV11-2 to TRBJ2-7, with D unresolved. Germline lookup yields CDR1 SGHAT and CDR2 FQNNGV. Trimming pared 2 bases from V and 9 bases from J, leaving 11 bases between. The CDR3 has 12 residues. The CDR3 coding sequence is TGTGCCAGCAGCTTATCGGTTCAAACGCAGTACTTC. It yields the protein CASSLSVQTQYF.

This chain joins TRBV18 and TRBJ1-4; D unclear. This CDR3 comprises 15 residues. Per the germline V gene, CDR1 is KGHSH and CDR2 is LQKENI. Trimming removed 2 bases from V and 8 bases from J, with 15 bases in between. CDR3 DNA: TGTGCCAGCTCACCAACGGACGGCCTTTTCGAAAAACTGTTTTTT. It is translated as CASSPTDGLFEKLFF.

The V and J genes are TRBV6-6 and TRBJ1-1; D is uncertain. V was shortened by 3 bases and J by 10 bases, with 6 bases between the two germline ends. CDR1 is MNHNY and CDR2 is SVGAGI in the germline V gene (reference sequence). This CDR3 spans 10 amino acids. The CDR3, as DNA: TGTGCCAGCAGTTATAATGGAGCTTTCTTT. Translation: CASSYNGAFF.

The chain links TRBV27 to TRBJ1-1, with a weak D call TRBD1 (5 bases). The CDR3 loop spans 16 amino acids. V was shortened by 3 bases and J by 8 bases, with 22 bases between the two germline ends. The V gene's germline CDR1 is MNHEY and CDR2 SMNVEV (reference sequence). CDR3 DNA sequence: TGTGCCAGCAGTTTTTGGGGGATTGAGGGCAGCAAAGAAGCTTTCTTT. Its translation is CASSFWGIEGSKEAFF.

V usage is TRBV28 and J usage is TRBJ2-7, with D tentatively TRBD1 or TRBD2 (5 bases each). Looked up from germline, CDR1 is MDHEN and CDR2 is SYDVKM. V was trimmed by 7 bases and J by 3 bases, leaving 10 bases between them. CDR3 length: 12 residues. CDR3 nucleotide sequence: TGTGCCAGCAACGGGGCCTACTACGAGCAGTACTTC. This codes for CASNGAYYEQYF. Full variable domain (missing parts from reference TRBV28 and TRBJ2-7): DVKVTQSSRYLVKRTGEKVFLECVQDMDHENMFWYRQDPGLGLRLIYFSYDVKMKEKGDIPEGYSVSREKKERFSLILESASTNQTSMYLCASNGAYYEQYFGPGTRLTVT.

The sample holds one count of this clone. This chain uses TRBV9 with TRBJ1-1; TRBD1 might be the D (6 bases). CDR1 is SGDLS and CDR2 is YYNGEE in the germline V gene. V lost 1 base, J lost 0 bases, and 16 bases lay in between. The CDR3 is 17 residues long. This CDR3 reads CASSVIGLGGMNTEAFF. DNA of the CDR3: TGTGCCAGCAGCGTAATCGGGCTAGGGGGGATGAACACTGAAGCTTTCTTT.

The J gene is TRBJ2-3, the V gene TRBV29-1; possibly TRBD1 for D (6 bases). V was cut by 6 bases and J by 1 base, with 14 bases left in between. This CDR3 is built from 14 residues. Germline assignment: CDR1 SQVTM and CDR2 ANQGSEA. In DNA form, the CDR3 reads TGCAGCGTGTATCTGCAGGGGCGCACAGATACGCAGTATTTT. It is translated as CSVYLQGRTDTQYF.

This chain connects TRBV6-4 to TRBJ2-1; D is uncertain. CDR3 length: 15 amino acids. Germline V gives CDR1 MRHNA, CDR2 SNTAGT. Trimming stripped 2 bases from V and 2 bases from J, with 10 bases between. CDR3 DNA sequence: TGTGCCAGCAGTGACACGGAACTACCCTACAATGAGCAGTTCTTC. Translation gives CASSDTELPYNEQFF.

The chain links TRBV21-1 to TRBJ1-1; TRBD1, the table's D call, was not compared with the DNA. TRBV21-1 is a pseudogene locus. The CDR3 is 17 amino acids. This CDR3 is CASSKFGPGQGNTEAFF. CDR3 nucleotides: TGTGCCAGCAGCAAATTTGGACCGGGACAGGGGAACACTGAAGCTTTCTTT.

V gene TRBV27 combines with J gene TRBJ2-1; D possibly corresponds to TRBD1 (5 bases). The CDR3 contains 13 residues. The V gene lost 6 bases and the J gene lost 4 bases, with 10 bases spanning the gap. Looked up from germline, CDR1 is MNHEY and CDR2 is SMNVEV (reference sequence). The DNA of the CDR3 is TGTGCCAGCAGCGGGCCAGGGTACAATGAGCAGTTCTTC. Protein sequence: CASSGPGYNEQFF.

This chain uses TRBV4-1 with TRBJ2-5; a weak D match, TRBD2 (6 bases). Germline lookup yields CDR1 MGHRA and CDR2 YSYEKL. The CDR3 contains 15 residues. Trimming shortened V by 3 bases and J by 4 bases, and 15 bases separated the two germline ends. The CDR3 nucleotides are TGCGCCAGCAGCCACCTGATGGCCGGGGGAGAGACCCAGTACTTC. Its protein is CASSHLMAGGETQYF.

This clone was seen a handful of times. The chain carries TRBV11-2 and TRBJ2-7, with 12 bases fitting TRBD2. Germline CDR1 and CDR2: SGHAT and FQNNGV. The CDR3 totals 13 residues. Unmatched junction bases numbered 3, after V lost 5 bases and J lost 7 bases. This CDR3 is CASSPGTSGEQYF. The DNA for the CDR3 is TGTGCCAGCAGCCCAGGGACTAGCGGGGAGCAGTACTTC.

The chain couples TRBV19 to TRBJ1-5; no definite D call. Trimming shortened V by 5 bases and J by 9 bases, and 11 bases separated the two germline ends. Germline V CDR1 and CDR2: LNHDA, SQIVND (reference sequence). The CDR3 loop spans 12 amino acids. CDR3 amino acids: CASSPTLGPQHF. DNA of the CDR3: TGTGCCAGTAGTCCGACCCTGGGGCCCCAGCATTTT. Drawing the rest from reference TRBV19 and TRBJ1-5, the complete variable domain is DGGITQSPKYLFRKEGQNVTLSCEQNLNHDAMYWYRQDPGQGLRLIYYSQIVNDFQKGDIAEGYSVSREKKESFPLTVTSAQKNPTAFYLCASSPTLGPQHFGDGTRLSIL.

V and J are TRBV7-2 and TRBJ1-5; D call uncertain. V was trimmed by 0 bases and J by 2 bases, leaving 11 bases between them. Germline V lookup: CDR1 SGHTA, CDR2 FQGNSA. The CDR3 totals 16 residues. The CDR3 DNA follows: TGTGCCAGCAGCTTAGCGCCCGGGGATGGCAATCAGCCCCAGCATTTT. Protein: CASSLAPGDGNQPQHF.

The chain combines TRBV29-1 with TRBJ1-2; unclear D gene. The CDR3 extends over 12 amino acids. The V end lost 4 bases, the J end lost 8 bases, and 14 bases lay between the germline ends. Germline V lookup: CDR1 SQVTM, CDR2 ANQGSEA. CDR3 bases: TGCAGCGTTGGTGTGGGGTCGTGGGGCTACACCTTC. Translated: CSVGVGSWGYTF.

This chain joins TRBV5-6 and TRBJ1-1; D may be TRBD1 (5 bases). Germline V gene sequence: CDR1 SGHDT, CDR2 YYEEEE. The CDR3 is made up of 17 amino acids. V lost 2 bases and J 1 base, leaving 18 bases between the germline ends. The CDR3: CASSFFPSLGPNTEAFF. The CDR3 region has the DNA TGTGCCAGCAGCTTTTTCCCCTCCTTGGGGCCGAACACTGAAGCTTTCTTT.

This chain links TRBV11-3 with TRBJ2-1; no clear D. The V end lost 0 bases, the J end lost 5 bases, and 5 bases lay between the germline ends. The CDR3 length is 13 residues. CDR1 is SGHNT and CDR2 is YENEEA in the germline V gene. The CDR3 spells CASSLEGNNEQFF. The CDR3 DNA follows: TGTGCCAGCAGCTTAGAAGGGAACAATGAGCAGTTCTTC.

The chain recombines TRBV15 with TRBJ2-5; 7 bases agree with TRBD2. CDR1 and CDR2 (germline): LNHNV, YYDKDF (reference sequence). This CDR3 region has 16 residues. The junction had 11 bases not matched to a gene; V was cut back by 2 bases and J by 5 bases. The CDR3 loop reads CATSRPEGGRSETQYF. CDR3 nucleotide sequence: TGTGCCACCAGCAGACCCGAGGGCGGGAGATCGGAGACCCAGTACTTC.

This rearrangement joins TRBV7-9 to TRBJ2-1, with D possibly being TRBD2 (7 bases). This CDR3 is 14 amino acids long. Trimming took 1 base from V and 9 from J, leaving 13 bases between them. Germline V gene sequence: CDR1 SEHNR, CDR2 FQNEAQ (reference sequence). The chain's CDR3 is CASSLGGGLVEQFF. The CDR3 DNA reads TGTGCCAGCAGCTTAGGCGGGGGCCTGGTTGAGCAGTTCTTC. The full variable domain, completed using reference TRBV7-9 and TRBJ2-1, is DTGVSQNPRHKITKRGQNVTFRCDPISEHNRLYWYRQTLGQGPEFLTYFQNEAQLEKSRLLSDRFSAERPKGSFSTLEIQRTEQGDSAMYLCASSLGGGLVEQFFGPGTRLTVL.

V and J are TRBV5-1 and TRBJ2-7; 8 bases line up with TRBD2. Germline V CDR1 and CDR2: SGHRS, YFSETQ. V was pared by 6 bases and J by 3 bases, with 11 bases of the junction left unmatched. The CDR3 loop spans 15 amino acids. CDR3 sequence: CASKDLAGSIYEQYF. Written as DNA, the CDR3 is TGCGCCAGCAAGGACTTAGCGGGGTCCATCTACGAGCAGTACTTC.

The chain has TRBV7-6 and TRBJ1-5; D remains unclear. This CDR3 spans 13 amino acids. Deletions cut 1 base from V and 7 bases from J, with 8 bases between. Germline lookup yields CDR1 SGHVS and CDR2 FNYEAQ. The DNA of the CDR3 is TGTGCCAGCAGCTTAGGGTTCGGCCAGCCCCAGCATTTT. It encodes CASSLGFGQPQHF.

The V and J genes are TRBV5-6 and TRBJ2-1; possibly TRBD1 for D (5 bases). The CDR3 spans 11 residues. Germline CDR1 reads SGHDT; CDR2 reads YYEEEE. The CDR3 region has the DNA TGTGCTGGGGCTAGGGGCGATGAGCAGTTCTTC. It is translated as CAGARGDEQFF.

The rearrangement joins TRBV29-1 to TRBJ2-1, with 9 bases fitting TRBD2. CDR1 SQVTM and CDR2 ANQGSEA come from the germline V gene. V shed 2 bases, J shed 9 bases, and the junction held 11 bases outside the gene matches. The CDR3 contains 15 residues. The CDR3 DNA reads TGCAGCGTTGAACGTTCGGTAGCGGGAGCCTCTGAGCAGTTCTTC. As protein: CSVERSVAGASEQFF.

The table lists this clone with a few counts. This chain joins TRBV27 and TRBJ2-7; D is uncertain. This CDR3 has 17 amino acids. Germline lookup yields CDR1 MNHEY and CDR2 SMNVEV (reference sequence). Trimming took 6 bases from V and 0 from J, leaving 21 bases between them. The CDR3 sequence: CASSRSHLFFSSYEQYF. The DNA of the CDR3 is TGTGCCAGCAGCCGCTCCCACCTCTTTTTTAGCTCCTACGAGCAGTACTTC.

This rearrangement joins TRBV5-1 to TRBJ2-7; weak D call: TRBD1 (6 bases). Per the germline V gene, CDR1 is SGHRS and CDR2 is YFSETQ. CDR3 length: 16 amino acids. Between the trimmed V and J ends, which lost 0 bases and 2 bases, there was a span of 15 bases. CDR3 DNA: TGCGCCAGCAGCTTGGTCCCAGGGGAAATTACCTACGAGCAGTACTTC. Encoded protein: CASSLVPGEITYEQYF.

This clone was seen only once. The genes are TRBV5-1 and TRBJ2-7; 7 bases match TRBD1. The V and J ends lost 5 bases and 5 bases, in that order; junction bases with no gene match: 4. The length of the CDR3 is 12 residues. Germline values: CDR1 SGHRS, CDR2 YFSETQ. CDR3 loop: CASSFDRDEQYF. The DNA for the CDR3 is TGCGCCAGCAGTTTCGACAGGGACGAGCAGTACTTC. The full variable domain, its missing parts supplied by reference TRBV5-1 and TRBJ2-7, is KAGVTQTPRYLIKTRGQQVTLSCSPISGHRSVSWYQQTPGQGLQFLFEYFSETQRNKGNFPGRFSGRQFSNSRSEMNVSTLELGDSALYLCASSFDRDEQYFGPGTRLTVT.